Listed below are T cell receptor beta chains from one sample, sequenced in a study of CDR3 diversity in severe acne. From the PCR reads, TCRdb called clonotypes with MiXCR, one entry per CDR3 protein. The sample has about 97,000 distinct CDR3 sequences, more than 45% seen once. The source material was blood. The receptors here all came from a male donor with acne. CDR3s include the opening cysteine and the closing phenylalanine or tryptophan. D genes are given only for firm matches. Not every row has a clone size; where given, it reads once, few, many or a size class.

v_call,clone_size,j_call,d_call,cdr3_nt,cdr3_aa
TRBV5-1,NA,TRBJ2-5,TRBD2,TGCGCCAGCAGCTTTAGCGGGACCCAAGAGACCCAGTACTTC,CASSFSGTQETQYF
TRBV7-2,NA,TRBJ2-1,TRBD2,TGTGCCAGCAGCCAATTAGCGGGTGAGCAGTTCTTC,CASSQLAGEQFF
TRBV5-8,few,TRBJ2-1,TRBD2,TGTGCCAGCAGCTTGGATAGCGGGCGGTACAATGAGCAGTTCTTC,CASSLDSGRYNEQFF
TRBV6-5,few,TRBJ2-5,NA,TGTGCCAGCAGCTACAGGGACTATGGTTATGAGACCCAGTACTTC,CASSYRDYGYETQYF
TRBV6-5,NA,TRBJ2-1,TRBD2,TGTGCCAGCAGCGATGGGACTAGCGGGAGGGACAATGAGCAGTTCTTC,CASSDGTSGRDNEQFF
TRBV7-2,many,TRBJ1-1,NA,TGTGCCAGCAGCTTTTACGGTGAAGCTTTCTTT,CASSFYGEAFF
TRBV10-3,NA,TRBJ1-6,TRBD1,TGTGCCATCAGGGAGACAGGGGGCTATAATTCACCCCTCCACTTT,CAIRETGGYNSPLHF
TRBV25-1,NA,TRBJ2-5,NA,TGTGCCAGCAGTGATGGCGTTACCCTAGAGACCCAGTACTTC,CASSDGVTLETQYF
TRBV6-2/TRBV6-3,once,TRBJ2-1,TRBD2,TGTGCCAGCAGAGGACTAGCGGCCATCTACAATGAGCAGTCCTTC,CASRGLAAIYNEQSF
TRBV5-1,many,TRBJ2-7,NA,TGCGCCAGCAGCTTGGGCCGGGGAGAGGGCGAGCAGTACTTC,CASSLGRGEGEQYF
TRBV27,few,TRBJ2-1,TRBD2,TGTGCCAGTAGCGGGAGCAATGATGAGCAGTTCTTC,CASSGSNDEQFF
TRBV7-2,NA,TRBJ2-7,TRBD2,TGTGCCAGCAGCCGAACCTATAGCGGGAGCGGCGAGCAGTACTTC,CASSRTYSGSGEQYF
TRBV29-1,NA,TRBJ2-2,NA,TGCAGCGTTGCCAGCTTGAACACCGGGGAGCTGTTTTTT,CSVASLNTGELFF
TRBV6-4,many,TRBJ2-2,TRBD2,TGTGCCAGCAGCGCAAGCGGGACCACCGGGGAGCTGTTTTTT,CASSASGTTGELFF
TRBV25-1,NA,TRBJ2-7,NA,TGTGCCAGCAGCCCTCGTCTGGGGAACGAGCAGTACTTC,CASSPRLGNEQYF
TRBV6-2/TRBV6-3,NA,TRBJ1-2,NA,TGTGCCAGCAGTTTGGCGGGATCTAACTATGGCTACACCTTC,CASSLAGSNYGYTF
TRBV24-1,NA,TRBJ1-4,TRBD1,TGTGCCACCAGTGACGCAACAGGGGGCATTGAAAAACTGTTTTTT,CATSDATGGIEKLFF
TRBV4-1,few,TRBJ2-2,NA,TGCGCCAGCAGCCAAGTGGGGGTAGCTTCTTCGAACACCGGGGAGCTGTTTTTT,CASSQVGVASSNTGELFF
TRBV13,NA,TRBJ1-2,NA,TGTGCCAGCAGTTCCTCCACGGGGTATGGCTACACCTTC,CASSSSTGYGYTF
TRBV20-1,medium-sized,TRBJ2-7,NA,TGCAGTGCTACTTACGGAGACGAGCAGTACTTC,CSATYGDEQYF
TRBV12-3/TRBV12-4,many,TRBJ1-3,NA,TGTGCCAGCAGTTTAGGGGGCATAGGAAACACCATATATTTT,CASSLGGIGNTIYF
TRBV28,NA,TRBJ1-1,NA,TGTGCCAGCAGTTTAGTGGGGCAAACTGAAGCTTTCTTT,CASSLVGQTEAFF
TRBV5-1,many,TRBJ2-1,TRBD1,TGCGCCAGCAGCAGTAGCAGGGGACAGAATGAGCAGTTCTTC,CASSSSRGQNEQFF
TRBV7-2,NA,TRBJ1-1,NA,TGTGCCAGCAGCTTAGGTCGCACTGAAGCTTTCTTT,CASSLGRTEAFF
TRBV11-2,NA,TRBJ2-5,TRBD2,TGTGCCAGCAGCTTTGGCACGGGACTAGCGACAGAGACCCAGTACTTC,CASSFGTGLATETQYF
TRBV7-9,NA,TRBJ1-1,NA,TGTGCCAGCAGCTTAGGATCCGCGAACACTGAAGCTTTCTTT,CASSLGSANTEAFF
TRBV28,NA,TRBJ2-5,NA,TGTGCCAGCAGTTATCCACAAACTATTGAGACCCAGTACTTC,CASSYPQTIETQYF
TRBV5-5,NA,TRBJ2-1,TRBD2,TGTGCCAGCAGCTTGGTGCTATCGGCTGCGGGGGGCTACAATGAGCAGTTCTTC,CASSLVLSAAGGYNEQFF
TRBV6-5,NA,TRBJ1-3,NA,TGTGCCAGCAGTGAAGACGGGGGCTGGGCCGGAAACACCATATATTTT,CASSEDGGWAGNTIYF
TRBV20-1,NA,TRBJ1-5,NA,TGCAGTGCCCTGGCAGGGGTTAGCAATCAGCCCCAGCATTTT,CSALAGVSNQPQHF
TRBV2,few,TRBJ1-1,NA,TGTGCCAGCATGAAAAGGACAGAAAACACTGAAGCTTTCTTT,CASMKRTENTEAFF